This is a list of T cell receptor beta chains from one sample in a study of T cell changes during pregnancy in multiple sclerosis. The repertoire was sequenced with immunoSEQ multiplex PCR; TCRdb's copy has only in-frame clones and lacks some. The sample records about 100,000 clones, about 90% being singletons. Sequences were derived from peripheral blood, sampled after pregnancy. These receptors were obtained from a female donor with multiple sclerosis, enrolled in a pregnancy study. Each CDR3 is given with its conserved first and last residue. D genes are given only for firm matches.

d_gene,j_gene,v_gene,CDR3nt,CDR3aa
.,TRBJ1-1,TRBV14,TGTGCCAGCAGCCAAGATTCGGCGGTGAACACTGAAGCTTTCTTT,CASSQDSAVNTEAFF
TRBD1,TRBJ1-2,TRBV30,TGTGCCTGGAGTGCGGACAGGGATCTTTTTGGCTACACCTTC,CAWSADRDLFGYTF
.,TRBJ1-3,TRBV7-7,TGTGCCAGCAGTGCGGGCGGTGGAAACACCATATATTTT,CASSAGGGNTIYF
TRBD1,TRBJ2-1,TRBV19,TGTGCCATAGGGGACAGATTCAATGAGCAGTTCTTC,CAIGDRFNEQFF
.,TRBJ2-7,TRBV20-1,TGCAGTGCTGAAACTCGTGGCGAGCAGTACTTC,CSAETRGEQYF
TRBD2,TRBJ2-7,TRBV7-6,TGTGCCAGCAGCTTAAAGCGGGGGGGGCCGTACGAGCAGTACTTC,CASSLKRGGPYEQYF
.,TRBJ1-1,TRBV5-4,TGTGCCAGCAGCCCCCGACAGTTAATGAACACTGAAGCTTTCTTT,CASSPRQLMNTEAFF
TRBD1,TRBJ1-2,TRBV28,TGTGCCAGCGGCGCCTCGGGGACAGGGGTATCCTATGGCTACACCTTC,CASGASGTGVSYGYTF
.,TRBJ2-7,TRBV4-2,TGTGCCAGCAGCCAAGACTTGGCCAAGCAGTACTTC,CASSQDLAKQYF
.,TRBJ2-3,TRBV5-5,TGTGCCAGCAGCTTGGAAATAGCTGATACGCAGTATTTT,CASSLEIADTQYF
.,TRBJ1-5,TRBV11-2,TGTGCCAGCAGCTTTAATAGCAATCAGCCCCAGCATTTT,CASSFNSNQPQHF
TRBD2,TRBJ2-7,TRBV7-2,TGTGCCAGCACCCCGGGGGGATCGTCCTACGAGCAGTACTTC,CASTPGGSSYEQYF